This T cell receptor beta chain was profiled in a study of T cell repertoires in ileal Crohn's disease. Study-wide points: Compared with non-smokers, active smokers at surgery showed more clonal expansions. All patients with clonality above 26.8% had endoscopic recurrence.

Notes on this clone: No antigen is known for it.

Produced via immunoSEQ multiplex PCR; TCRdb's table is partial and in-frame only. The sample yields more than 15,000 clones, 50% to 75% seen once. The TCR was taken from an adult with Crohn's disease. The sequencing input was ileal tissue.

In DNA form, the CDR3 reads TGTGCCAGCAGTTTCGGACAGGGGTTCCACTACGAGCAGTACTTC. Residues: CASSFGQGFHYEQYF. The chain couples TRBV5-6 to TRBJ2-7, with 9 nucleotides matching TRBD1. Per the germline V gene, CDR1 is SGHDT and CDR2 is YYEEEE. V trimming: 5 bases; J trimming: 3 bases; junction bases outside the gene matches: 9. The length of the CDR3 is 15 residues.